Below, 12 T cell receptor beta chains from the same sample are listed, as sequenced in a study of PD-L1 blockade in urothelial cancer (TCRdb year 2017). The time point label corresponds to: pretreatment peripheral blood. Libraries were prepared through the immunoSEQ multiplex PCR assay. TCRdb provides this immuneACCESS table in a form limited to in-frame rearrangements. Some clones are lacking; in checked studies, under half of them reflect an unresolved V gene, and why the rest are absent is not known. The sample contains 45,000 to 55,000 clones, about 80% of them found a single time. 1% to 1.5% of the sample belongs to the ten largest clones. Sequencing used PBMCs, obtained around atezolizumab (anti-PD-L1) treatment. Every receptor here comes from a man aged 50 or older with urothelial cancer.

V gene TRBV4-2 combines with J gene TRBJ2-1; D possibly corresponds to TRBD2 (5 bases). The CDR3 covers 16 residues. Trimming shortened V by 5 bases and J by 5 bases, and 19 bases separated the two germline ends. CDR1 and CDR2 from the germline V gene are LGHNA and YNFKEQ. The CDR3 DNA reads TGTGCCAGCAGCGTTTGGGGAGACTTAAGCAACAATGAGCAGTTCTTC. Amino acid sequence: CASSVWGDLSNNEQFF.

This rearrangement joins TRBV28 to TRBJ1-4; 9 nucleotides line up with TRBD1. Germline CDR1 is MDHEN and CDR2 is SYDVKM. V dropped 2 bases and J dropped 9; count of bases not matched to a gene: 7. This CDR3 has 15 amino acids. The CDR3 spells CASSLDPGQGQKLFF. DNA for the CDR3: TGTGCCAGCAGTTTAGATCCGGGACAGGGTCAAAAACTGTTTTTT.

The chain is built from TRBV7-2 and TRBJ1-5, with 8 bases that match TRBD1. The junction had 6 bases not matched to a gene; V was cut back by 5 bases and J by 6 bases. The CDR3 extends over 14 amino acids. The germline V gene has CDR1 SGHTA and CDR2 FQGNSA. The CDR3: CASSRDRISQPQHF. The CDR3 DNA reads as TGTGCCAGCAGCCGGGACAGGATAAGTCAGCCCCAGCATTTT.

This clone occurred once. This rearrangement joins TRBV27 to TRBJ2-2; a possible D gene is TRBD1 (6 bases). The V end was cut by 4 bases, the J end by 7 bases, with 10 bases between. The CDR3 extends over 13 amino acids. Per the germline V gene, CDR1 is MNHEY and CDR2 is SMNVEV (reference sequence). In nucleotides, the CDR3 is TGTGCCAGCAGTTCAGGGGTAGTCGGGGAGCTGTTTTTT. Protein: CASSSGVVGELFF.

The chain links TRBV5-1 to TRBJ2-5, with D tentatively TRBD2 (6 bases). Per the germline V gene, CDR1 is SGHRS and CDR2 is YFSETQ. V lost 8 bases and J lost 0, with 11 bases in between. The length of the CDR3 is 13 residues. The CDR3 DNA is TGCGCCAGTTCCACGGGGGACCAAGAGACCCAGTACTTC. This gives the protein CASSTGDQETQYF.

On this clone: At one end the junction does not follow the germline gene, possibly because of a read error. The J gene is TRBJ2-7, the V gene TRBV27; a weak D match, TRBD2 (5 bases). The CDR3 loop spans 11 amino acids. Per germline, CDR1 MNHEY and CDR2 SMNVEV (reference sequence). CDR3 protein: CASRTSESGLF. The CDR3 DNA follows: TGTGCCAGCCGCACTTCCGAGTCCGGACTCTTC.

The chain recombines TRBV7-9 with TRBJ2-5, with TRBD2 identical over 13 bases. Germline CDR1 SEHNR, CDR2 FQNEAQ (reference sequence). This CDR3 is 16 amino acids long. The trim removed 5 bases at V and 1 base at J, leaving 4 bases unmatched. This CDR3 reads CASSARLAGGQETQYF. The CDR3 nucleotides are TGTGCCAGCAGCGCTAGACTAGCGGGGGGCCAAGAGACCCAGTACTTC.

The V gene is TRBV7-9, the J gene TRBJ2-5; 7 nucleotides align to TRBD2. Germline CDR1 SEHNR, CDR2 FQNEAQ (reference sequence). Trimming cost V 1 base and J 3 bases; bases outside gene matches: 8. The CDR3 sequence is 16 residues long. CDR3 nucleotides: TGTGCCAGCAGCTTAGTCCTAAGCGGGGTAGAAGAGACCCAGTACTTC. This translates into CASSLVLSGVEETQYF.

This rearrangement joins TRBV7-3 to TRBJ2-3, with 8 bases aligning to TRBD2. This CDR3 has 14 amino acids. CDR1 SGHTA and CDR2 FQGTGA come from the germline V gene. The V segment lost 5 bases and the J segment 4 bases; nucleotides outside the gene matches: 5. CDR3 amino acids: CASSPRGASDTQYF. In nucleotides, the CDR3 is TGTGCCAGCAGCCCGCGGGGGGCCTCAGATACGCAGTATTTT. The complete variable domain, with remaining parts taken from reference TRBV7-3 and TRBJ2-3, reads GAGVSQTPSNKVTEKGKYVELRCDPISGHTALYWYRQSLGQGPEFLIYFQGTGAADDSGLPNDRFFAVRPEGSVSTLKIQRTERGDSAVYLCASSPRGASDTQYFGPGTRLTVL.

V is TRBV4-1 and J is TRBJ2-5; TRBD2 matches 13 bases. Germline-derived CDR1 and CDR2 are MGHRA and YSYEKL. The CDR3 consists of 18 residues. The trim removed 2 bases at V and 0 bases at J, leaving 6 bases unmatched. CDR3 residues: CASSQRTSGSPHQETQYF. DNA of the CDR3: TGCGCCAGCAGCCAAAGGACTAGCGGGAGCCCTCACCAAGAGACCCAGTACTTC.

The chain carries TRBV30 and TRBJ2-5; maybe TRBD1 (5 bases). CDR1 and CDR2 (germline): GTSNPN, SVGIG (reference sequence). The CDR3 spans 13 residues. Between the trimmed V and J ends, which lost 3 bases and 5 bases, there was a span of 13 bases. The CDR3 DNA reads TGTGCCTGGAGACTACAGGTCTGGGAGACCCAGTACTTC. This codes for CAWRLQVWETQYF.

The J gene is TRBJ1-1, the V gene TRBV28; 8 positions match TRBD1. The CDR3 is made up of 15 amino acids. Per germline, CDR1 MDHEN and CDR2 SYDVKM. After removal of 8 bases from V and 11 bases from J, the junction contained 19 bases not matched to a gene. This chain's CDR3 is CASQKRTGWGVSAFF. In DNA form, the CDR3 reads TGTGCCAGCCAGAAAAGGACAGGGTGGGGTGTCTCGGCTTTCTTT.